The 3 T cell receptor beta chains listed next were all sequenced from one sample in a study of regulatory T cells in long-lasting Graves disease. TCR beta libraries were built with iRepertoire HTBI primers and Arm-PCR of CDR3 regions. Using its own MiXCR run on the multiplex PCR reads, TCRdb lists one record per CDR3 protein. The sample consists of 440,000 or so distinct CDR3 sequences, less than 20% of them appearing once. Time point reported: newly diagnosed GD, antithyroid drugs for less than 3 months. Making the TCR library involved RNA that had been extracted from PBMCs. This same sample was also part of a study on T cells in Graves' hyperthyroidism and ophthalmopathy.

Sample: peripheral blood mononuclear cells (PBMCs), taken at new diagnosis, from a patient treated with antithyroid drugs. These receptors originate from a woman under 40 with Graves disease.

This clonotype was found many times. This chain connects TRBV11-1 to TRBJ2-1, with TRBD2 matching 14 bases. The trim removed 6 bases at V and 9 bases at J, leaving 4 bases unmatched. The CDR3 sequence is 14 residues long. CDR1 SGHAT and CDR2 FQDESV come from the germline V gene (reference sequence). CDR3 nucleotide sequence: TGTGCCAGCAGGGGACTAGCGGGAGCAGGTGAGCAGTTCTTC. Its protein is CASRGLAGAGEQFF.

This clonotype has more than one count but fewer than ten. The CDR3 DNA reads TGTGCCAGCAGCATAGTACAGGGGGTTAGGAATCAGCCCCAGCATTTT. This translates into CASSIVQGVRNQPQHF. J is TRBJ1-5 and V is TRBV28; TRBD1 matches 8 bases. The CDR3 is 16 amino acids. The trim removed 6 bases at V and 4 bases at J, leaving 11 bases unmatched. Germline CDR1 MDHEN, CDR2 SYDVKM.

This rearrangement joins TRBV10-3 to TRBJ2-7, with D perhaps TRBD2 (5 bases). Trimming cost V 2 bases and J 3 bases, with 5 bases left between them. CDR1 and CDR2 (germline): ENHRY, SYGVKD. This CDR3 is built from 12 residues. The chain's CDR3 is CAISETSYEQYF. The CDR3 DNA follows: TGTGCCATCAGTGAGACTAGCTACGAGCAGTACTTC.